This TCR beta chain is from a study of shared clonotypes between healthy human individuals. CDR1 is SGHNT, CDR2 YENEEA, per germline. The V end was cut by 5 bases, the J end by 3 bases, with 14 bases between. The CDR3 has 14 amino acids. Sorted subsets were amplified in replicate PCRs using 200 ng DNA, 30,000 to 35,000 T cell genomes. This table comes from immunoSEQ multiplex PCR, and its TCRdb copy is limited to in-frame clones, with some not included. The sample consists of about 1 million clones, around 74% of them appearing once. Sequencing was carried out using memory CD4+ T cells sorted from blood. Indicated subset: CD45RA-negative fraction. This TCR derives from a man between 18 and 29 years old in good health. The gene calls are TRBV11-3 and TRBJ2-7; D is unresolved. This CDR3 is CASSLEHGNYEQYF. The CDR3 nucleotides read TGTGCCAGCAGCCTCGAACACGGAAACTACGAGCAGTACTTC.